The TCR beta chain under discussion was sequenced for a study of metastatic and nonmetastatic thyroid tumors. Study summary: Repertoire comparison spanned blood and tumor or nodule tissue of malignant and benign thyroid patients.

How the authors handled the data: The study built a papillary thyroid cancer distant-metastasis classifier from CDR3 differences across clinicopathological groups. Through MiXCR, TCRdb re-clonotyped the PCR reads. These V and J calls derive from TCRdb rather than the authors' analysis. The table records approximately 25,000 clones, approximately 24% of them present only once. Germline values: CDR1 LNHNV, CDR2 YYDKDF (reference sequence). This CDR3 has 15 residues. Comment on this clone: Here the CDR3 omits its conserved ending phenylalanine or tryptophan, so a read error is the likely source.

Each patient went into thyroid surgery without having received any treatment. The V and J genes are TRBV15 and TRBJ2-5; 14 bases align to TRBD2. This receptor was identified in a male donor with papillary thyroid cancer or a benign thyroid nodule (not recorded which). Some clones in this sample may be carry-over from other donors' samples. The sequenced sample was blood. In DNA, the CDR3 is TGTGCCACCAGCAGGGGGGGACTAGCGGGAGAGCCCCAGTACTGC. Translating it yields CATSRGGLAGEPQYC.